The present T cell receptor (beta chain) was sequenced within a study of T cells after yellow fever vaccination. About the research overall: SMART-Seq v4 Ultra Low Input handled preparation of low-cell-number fractions.

Trimming cost V 0 bases and J 0 bases, with 9 bases left between them. CDR1 LGHNA and CDR2 YNFKEQ come from the germline V gene. CDR3 length: 16 amino acids. Notes on the study in general: Abundant clonotypes from the bulk population could have been carried over as contaminants into FACS-sorted repertoires. Re-detected after boosting: most primary clones, 96% of CD4 and about 89% of CD8.

Synthesis of TCR cDNA relied on 5'RACE template switching, which attached a universal primer site and UMIs. Each CDR3 protein gets one entry after TCRdb re-called the 5' RACE reads with MiXCR. Among about 85,000 distinct CDR3 sequences listed, 13% were seen once. The chain combines TRBV4-2 with TRBJ2-1; D unresolved. The source material was CD8+ T cells not binding an NS4B(214-222) dextramer, sorted from PBMCs, sampled 21 days after the first yellow fever vaccination. The clonotype originates from a man between 18 and 35 years old who received the YFV17D yellow fever vaccine. CDR3 in DNA: TGTGCCAGCAGCCAAGACCCCGCGAGCTCCTACAATGAGCAGTTCTTC. As protein: CASSQDPASSYNEQFF.